One and the same sample provided the 15 T cell receptor beta chains below, sequenced in a study of T cell repertoires in cytomegalovirus infection. Their recognized antigens are unknown. TCRdb analysed the reads with MiXCR anew, one entry per CDR3 protein. Of roughly 220,000 distinct CDR3 sequences listed, about 38% are singletons. This sample comprised CD8+ T cells from cultured PBMCs, obtained from culture after CMV antigen stimulation. These receptor sequences come from a human donor in good health (CMV status not recorded). Some clones in this sample may be carry-over from other donors' samples.

This rearrangement joins TRBV20-1 to TRBJ1-1, with D unclear. The CDR3 contains 9 residues. Germline V gene lookup returns CDR1 DFQATT and CDR2 SNEGSKA (reference sequence). V gave up 4 bases and J gave up 8 bases, with 5 bases separating them. The CDR3 DNA follows: TGCAGTGCTACGCTAGAAGCTTTCTTT. Its translation: CSATLEAFF.

The V gene is TRBV11-2, the J gene TRBJ2-5; 11 positions match TRBD2. Germline loops: CDR1 SGHAT, CDR2 FQNNGV. The V segment lost 7 bases and the J segment 5 bases; nucleotides outside the gene matches: 15. The CDR3 is 17 amino acids. The CDR3: CASTSFGLAGGRETQYF. As DNA, the CDR3 is TGTGCCAGCACTTCTTTCGGACTAGCGGGTGGACGGGAGACCCAGTACTTC.

This chain links TRBV5-6 with TRBJ2-7; TRBD1 agrees at 7 bases. V shed 5 bases and J 1 base; nucleotides not matched to a gene: 9. CDR1 and CDR2 from the germline V gene are SGHDT and YYEEEE. The CDR3 is 15 amino acids. Here the CDR3 DNA reads TGTGCCAGCAGTTCCCTTGGGACAGAATCCTACGAGCAGTACTTC. It is translated as CASSSLGTESYEQYF.

The rearrangement uses TRBV6-8 and TRBJ1-4, with 10 bases matching TRBD1. The CDR3 consists of 18 residues. Germline CDR1 and CDR2: MNHGY and SAAAGT. V was pared by 10 bases and J by 1 base, with 15 bases of the junction left unmatched. CDR3 protein: CATPKPGTGAKTNEKLFF. The CDR3 DNA follows: TGTGCCACCCCGAAGCCCGGGACAGGGGCGAAAACTAATGAAAAACTGTTTTTT.

This clonotype has only a few counts. The genes are TRBV7-9 and TRBJ2-2; D gene uncertain. The CDR3 has 16 amino acids. Germline V gives CDR1 SEHNR, CDR2 FQNEAQ (reference sequence). The V end was cut by 1 base, the J end by 0 bases, with 9 bases between. CDR3 in DNA: TGTGCCAGCAGCTTAGTCAAAGGACCGAACACCGGGGAGCTGTTTTTT. Translated, it gives CASSLVKGPNTGELFF.

The J gene is TRBJ2-7, the V gene TRBV4-2; 10 bases are a match to TRBD2. With 1 base clipped from V and 3 bases from J, the junction kept 9 bases outside the gene matches. There are 17 residues in the CDR3. Germline V CDR1 and CDR2: LGHNA, YNFKEQ. The DNA of the CDR3 is TGTGCCAGCAGCCAAGGGGGCGTGGGACTAGCGATCTACGAGCAGTACTTC. It codes for CASSQGGVGLAIYEQYF.

By share of the sample, this clonotype is medium-sized (0.01 to 0.1%). The chain recombines TRBV28 with TRBJ1-5; D unresolved. This CDR3 has 11 amino acids. CDR1 and CDR2 (germline): MDHEN, SYDVKM. Trimming stripped 4 bases from V and 11 bases from J, with 9 bases between. DNA for the CDR3: TGTGCCAGCAGTTCGTCCCGGACCCAGCATTTT. Protein sequence: CASSSSRTQHF.

The genes are TRBV7-6 and TRBJ2-1; perhaps TRBD2 as D (5 bases). CDR3 length: 15 residues. In germline, CDR1 is SGHVS, CDR2 FNYEAQ. V was trimmed by 1 base and J by 9 bases, leaving 16 bases between them. The CDR3: CASSLGLALTSEQFF. CDR3 DNA: TGTGCCAGCAGCTTAGGCCTAGCTCTTACGAGTGAGCAGTTCTTC.

This clonotype was detected only a few times. The CDR3: CASSFQTGRGTEAFF. DNA for the CDR3: TGTGCCAGCAGCTTCCAGACAGGCCGGGGCACTGAAGCTTTCTTT. This rearrangement joins TRBV11-2 to TRBJ1-1; D might be TRBD1 (6 bases). The CDR3 is 15 residues long. Trimming shortened V by 3 bases and J by 4 bases, and 15 bases separated the two germline ends. Per the germline V gene, CDR1 is SGHAT and CDR2 is FQNNGV. The full variable domain, in which reference TRBV11-2 and TRBJ1-1 provide the parts outside the CDR3, is EAGVAQSPRYKIIEKRQSVAFWCNPISGHATLYWYQQILGQGPKLLIQFQNNGVVDDSQLPKDRFSAERLKGVDSTLKIQPAKLEDSAVYLCASSFQTGRGTEAFFGQGTRLTVV.

V and J are TRBV5-1 and TRBJ1-1; no clear D gene. Germline values: CDR1 SGHRS, CDR2 YFSETQ. Trimming pared 1 base from V and 1 base from J, leaving 8 bases between. This CDR3 is built from 14 residues. The CDR3 loop reads CASSLIRQNTEAFF. The CDR3 DNA reads as TGCGCCAGCAGCTTGATCCGGCAGAACACTGAAGCTTTCTTT. Variable domain in full (rest from reference TRBV5-1 and TRBJ1-1): KAGVTQTPRYLIKTRGQQVTLSCSPISGHRSVSWYQQTPGQGLQFLFEYFSETQRNKGNFPGRFSGRQFSNSRSEMNVSTLELGDSALYLCASSLIRQNTEAFFGQGTRLTVV.

The rearrangement uses TRBV19 and TRBJ2-7; 13 bases are a match to TRBD2. Germline assignment: CDR1 LNHDA and CDR2 SQIVND (reference sequence). The CDR3 sequence is 20 residues long. The trim removed 8 bases at V and 5 bases at J, leaving 24 bases unmatched. The CDR3 sequence: CASEARTTGRTSGRAHEQYF. The CDR3 nucleotides read TGTGCCAGTGAAGCCCGAACTACCGGGAGGACTAGCGGGAGAGCCCACGAGCAGTACTTC.

The chain joins TRBV28 to TRBJ1-6; maybe TRBD1 (5 bases). Germline V CDR1 and CDR2: MDHEN, SYDVKM. Trimming removed 1 base at V and 3 bases at J, with 13 bases between. This CDR3 is built from 17 residues. The CDR3 spells CASSLSGWGIYNSPLHF. CDR3 nucleotide sequence: TGTGCCAGCAGTTTATCGGGGTGGGGGATCTATAATTCACCCCTCCACTTT.

Within the sample, this clonotype is medium-sized. V usage is TRBV12-3 or TRBV12-4 and J usage is TRBJ1-2; no clear D. Trimming left V 5 bases short and J 4 bases short, with 14 bases between. This CDR3 region has 14 residues. CDR3 protein: CASSMGPTGYGYTF. In nucleotides, the CDR3 is TGTGCCAGCAGTATGGGCCCTACTGGCTATGGCTACACCTTC.

The chain carries TRBV7-9 and TRBJ2-1; 11 bases align to TRBD2. With 5 bases clipped from V and 0 bases from J, the junction kept 6 bases outside the gene matches. The CDR3 has 17 amino acids. The V gene's germline CDR1 is SEHNR and CDR2 FQNEAQ (reference sequence). The CDR3 DNA reads as TGTGCCAGCAGCCCTAAGGGACTAGCGGTCTCCTACAATGAGCAGTTCTTC. Amino acids: CASSPKGLAVSYNEQFF.

The J gene is TRBJ1-1, the V gene TRBV4-1, with a weak D call TRBD1 (5 bases). The CDR3 is 12 residues long. Trimming removed 7 bases at V and 7 bases at J, with 13 bases between. Germline V lookup: CDR1 MGHRA, CDR2 YSYEKL. CDR3 in DNA: TGCGCCAGCATGGGGCGAACCGGTGAAGCTTTCTTT. This codes for CASMGRTGEAFF.